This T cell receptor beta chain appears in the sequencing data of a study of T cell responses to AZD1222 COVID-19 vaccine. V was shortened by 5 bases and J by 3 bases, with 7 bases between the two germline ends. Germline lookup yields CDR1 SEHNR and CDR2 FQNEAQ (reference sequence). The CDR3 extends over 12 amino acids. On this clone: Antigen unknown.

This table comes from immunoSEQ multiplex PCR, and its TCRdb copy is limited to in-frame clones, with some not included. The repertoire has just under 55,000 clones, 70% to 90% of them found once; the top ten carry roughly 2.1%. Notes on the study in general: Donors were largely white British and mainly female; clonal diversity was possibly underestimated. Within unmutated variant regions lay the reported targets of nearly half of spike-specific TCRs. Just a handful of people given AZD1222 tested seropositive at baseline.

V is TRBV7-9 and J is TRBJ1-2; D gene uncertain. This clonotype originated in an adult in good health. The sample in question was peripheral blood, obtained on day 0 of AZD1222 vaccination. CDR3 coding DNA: TGTGCCAGCAGCCCAGAACACTATGGCTACACCTTC. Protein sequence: CASSPEHYGYTF.